Listed here are 10 T cell receptor beta chains from one sample, sequenced in a study of T-cell memory formation after mild COVID-19. TCRdb used MiXCR to reprocess the 5' RACE reads, holding one entry per CDR3 protein. The sample includes over 450,000 distinct CDR3 sequences, around 21% of them seen just once. Sequenced: PBMCs or a T cell subset sorted from them (not recorded which). The source is an adult woman who had mild COVID-19 (a few samples of this study predate the infection). Cell type and time point are not known.

The rearrangement uses TRBV30 and TRBJ1-2; no clear D gene. The germline V and J ends were trimmed by 3 bases and 8 bases, with 13 bases remaining between them. This CDR3 contains 12 residues. The germline V gene encodes CDR1 GTSNPN and CDR2 SVGIG (reference sequence). The CDR3, as DNA: TGTGCCTGGAGGAAGAGGGCTGGGGGCTACACCTTC. This translates into CAWRKRAGGYTF.

The genes are TRBV2 and TRBJ1-1; unclear D gene. This CDR3 spans 16 amino acids. CDR1 SNHLY and CDR2 FYNNEI come from the germline V gene. V was clipped by 8 bases and J by 0 bases, with 19 bases between them. CDR3 bases: TGTGCCAGCTCCCTCGCATCCACGGGAATGAACACTGAAGCTTTCTTT. Its protein is CASSLASTGMNTEAFF.

This chain uses TRBV24-1 with TRBJ2-3; D gene unclear. V lost 8 bases to trimming and J lost 2 bases, with 10 bases between them. CDR1 and CDR2 (germline): KGHDR, SFDVKD. This CDR3 spans 13 amino acids. The CDR3 loop reads CATTLGNTDTQYF. DNA for the CDR3: TGTGCCACCACACTGGGAAACACAGATACGCAGTATTTT.

V and J are TRBV5-1 and TRBJ2-1, with a tentative D call TRBD2 (6 bases). The CDR3 extends over 15 amino acids. Germline CDR1 and CDR2: SGHRS and YFSETQ. Trimming stripped 0 bases from V and 2 bases from J, with 9 bases between. The CDR3 bases are TGCGCCAGCAGCTTGGCGGGAGTGCCCTACAATGAGCAGTTCTTC. Translated: CASSLAGVPYNEQFF.

This clonotype was recorded many times. The chain is built from TRBV5-1 and TRBJ2-1; TRBD2 aligns across 12 bases. CDR3 length equals 15 residues. Unmatched junction bases numbered 3, after V lost 1 base and J lost 7 bases. CDR1 and CDR2 (germline): SGHRS, YFSETQ. CDR3 amino acids: CASSLMTSGGNEQFF. The CDR3 DNA sequence: TGCGCCAGCAGCTTGATGACTAGCGGGGGTAATGAGCAGTTCTTC.

This clonotype has more than one count but fewer than ten. The chain has TRBV18 and TRBJ2-7; 13 bases fit TRBD2. This CDR3 is 14 amino acids long. Germline lookup yields CDR1 KGHSH and CDR2 LQKENI. The ends lost 6 bases at V and 6 bases at J; junction bases unmatched: 5. The CDR3 region is CASSKTSGRSEQYF. The CDR3 DNA is TGTGCCAGCTCGAAGACTAGCGGGAGGAGCGAGCAGTACTTC.

A few counts support this clonotype. V is TRBV3-1 and J is TRBJ1-3; 11 bases are a match to TRBD1. The CDR3 totals 18 residues. Trimming cost V 4 bases and J 0 bases; bases outside gene matches: 8. The V gene's germline CDR1 is LGHDT and CDR2 YNNKEL (reference sequence). CDR3 in amino acids: CASSPEGTGGHSGNTIYF. The CDR3 coding sequence is TGTGCCAGCAGCCCGGAGGGGACAGGGGGGCACTCTGGAAACACCATATATTTT. The full variable domain, its missing parts supplied by reference TRBV3-1 and TRBJ1-3, is DTAVSQTPKYLVTQMGNDKSIKCEQNLGHDTMYWYKQDSKKFLKIMFSYNNKELIINETVPNRFSPKSPDKAHLNLHINSLELGDSAVYFCASSPEGTGGHSGNTIYFGEGSWLTVV.

The rearrangement uses TRBV24-1 and TRBJ2-6; D gene unclear. Germline V gives CDR1 KGHDR, CDR2 SFDVKD. V was clipped by 6 bases and J by 0 bases, with 11 bases between them. The CDR3 loop spans 16 amino acids. The CDR3 region is CATSPQPRSGANVLTF. CDR3 DNA: TGTGCCACCAGTCCACAGCCCCGCTCTGGGGCCAACGTCCTGACTTTC.

This clonotype was seen a few times. This chain links TRBV7-9 with TRBJ2-1; D gene uncertain. Per the germline V gene, CDR1 is SEHNR and CDR2 is FQNEAQ (reference sequence). Trimming cost V 11 bases and J 3 bases, with 14 bases left between them. The CDR3 runs 13 residues. Here the CDR3 DNA reads TGTGCCCTCCGGACGGCGAACTACAATGAGCAGTTCTTC. This translates into CALRTANYNEQFF.

As to this clonotype: Germline and junction disagree at one end, which may indicate a read error. The J gene is TRBJ2-5, the V gene TRBV4-3; the D gene is possibly TRBD2 (6 bases). Looked up from germline, CDR1 is LGHNA and CDR2 is YSLEER. CDR3 length: 15 residues. The CDR3 nucleotides are TGCGCCAGCATCCAAGATCGGGGGACCGAAGAGACCCAGTACTTC. Protein sequence: CASIQDRGTEETQYF.